These 10 T cell receptor beta chains were all obtained from the same sample, sequenced in a study of OX40 agonist ivuxolimab in advanced cancers. Produced via immunoSEQ multiplex PCR; TCRdb's table is partial and in-frame only. The data hold tens of thousands of clones, with over 80% observed a single time. The sample consisted of CD4+ or CD8+ T cells sorted from blood, taken in a trial of the OX40 agonist ivuxolimab. The receptors were gathered from an adult with an advanced solid tumor such as melanoma, head and neck, liver or kidney cancer.

The gene calls are TRBV5-1 and TRBJ2-3; D may be TRBD2 (6 bases). Germline V gene data show CDR1 as SGHRS and CDR2 as YFSETQ. The CDR3 covers 12 residues. Deletions cut 3 bases from V and 5 bases from J, with 7 bases between. As DNA, the CDR3 is TGCGCCAGCAGCTGGGGAGGAGATACGCAGTATTTT. Translation: CASSWGGDTQYF.

The chain links TRBV5-1 to TRBJ2-1; 10 bases line up with TRBD2. Unmatched junction bases numbered 8, after V lost 4 bases and J lost 7 bases. The CDR3 totals 15 residues. The V gene's germline CDR1 is SGHRS and CDR2 YFSETQ. CDR3 coding DNA: TGCGCCAGCAGCACCGGACCGGGACTAGCGAATGAGCAGTTCTTC. This encodes CASSTGPGLANEQFF. Full variable domain (outside the CDR3, taken from reference TRBV5-1 and TRBJ2-1): KAGVTQTPRYLIKTRGQQVTLSCSPISGHRSVSWYQQTPGQGLQFLFEYFSETQRNKGNFPGRFSGRQFSNSRSEMNVSTLELGDSALYLCASSTGPGLANEQFFGPGTRLTVL.

The genes are TRBV7-3 and TRBJ1-1; 7 nucleotides line up with TRBD1. This CDR3 contains 13 residues. Losses at the gene ends were 5 bases for V and 6 bases for J; bases not matched to a gene: 6. Per the germline V gene, CDR1 is SGHTA and CDR2 is FQGTGA. CDR3: CASSSPGGSEAFF. The CDR3 region has the DNA TGTGCCAGCAGCAGCCCAGGGGGATCTGAAGCTTTCTTT.

This chain connects TRBV19 to TRBJ1-1; D unclear. The germline V and J ends were trimmed by 3 bases and 0 bases, with 11 bases remaining between them. The CDR3 loop spans 15 amino acids. CDR1 is LNHDA and CDR2 is SQIVND in the germline V gene (reference sequence). The CDR3 nucleotides are TGTGCCAGTAGTATGTTCTCACCAATGAACACTGAAGCTTTCTTT. This sequence encodes CASSMFSPMNTEAFF.

The chain couples TRBV7-9 to TRBJ2-2; weak D call: TRBD1 (6 bases). Germline V gene sequence: CDR1 SEHNR, CDR2 FQNEAQ (reference sequence). The CDR3 extends over 17 amino acids. The ends were cut back, 7 bases at V and 0 bases at J, with 18 bases in the middle. In DNA, the CDR3 is TGTGCCAGCACCAGACCAGAGGACAGACCGAACACCGGGGAGCTGTTTTTT. This codes for CASTRPEDRPNTGELFF.

The gene calls are TRBV27 and TRBJ2-5, with 7 nucleotides matching TRBD2. The better agreement between TRBJ2-7 and the DNA end casts doubt on the J call. CDR1 MNHEY and CDR2 SMNVEV come from the germline V gene (reference sequence). The CDR3 totals 13 residues. The DNA for the CDR3 is TGTGCCAGCAGCCGCGGGGAGGGCTACGAGCAGTACTTC. This translates into CASSRGEGYEQYF.

This clone was detected a few times. This chain uses TRBV21-1 with TRBJ2-1; TRBD2, the D gene given by the table, was not confirmed from the DNA. TRBV21-1 is shown as a pseudogene. This CDR3 spans 17 amino acids. As DNA, the CDR3 is TGTGCCAGCAGCAAAGGGTCCCGGGAGCACTCCTACAATGAGCAGTTCTTC. As protein: CASSKGSREHSYNEQFF.

V usage is TRBV13 and J usage is TRBJ1-4, with D perhaps matching TRBD1 (6 bases). The CDR3 is made up of 13 amino acids. The germline V gene encodes CDR1 PRHDT and CDR2 FYEKMQ (reference sequence). Trimming removed 2 bases from V and 5 bases from J, with 6 bases in between. The CDR3 DNA follows: TGTGCCAGCAGCTTACAGGGGAATGAAAAACTGTTTTTT. Translation gives CASSLQGNEKLFF.

The rearrangement joins TRBV5-1 to TRBJ1-2; TRBD1 aligns across 7 bases. Germline-derived CDR1 and CDR2 are SGHRS and YFSETQ. V dropped 0 bases and J dropped 0; count of bases not matched to a gene: 5. The CDR3 sequence is 16 residues long. The chain's CDR3 is CASSLARGEPNYGYTF. CDR3 sequence (DNA): TGCGCCAGCAGCTTGGCCAGGGGGGAACCTAACTATGGCTACACCTTC.

There are a few counts of this clone. This sequence joins TRBV7-9 and TRBJ2-7; D call uncertain. Per germline, CDR1 SEHNR and CDR2 FQNEAQ (reference sequence). The CDR3 is made up of 14 amino acids. V was trimmed by 1 base and J by 6 bases, leaving 13 bases between them. The CDR3 nucleotides are TGTGCCAGCAGCTTAGGGTCATTTCCCTTCGAGCAGTACTTC. This sequence encodes CASSLGSFPFEQYF.